Each of the 14 T cell receptor beta chains below was sequenced from the same sample in a study of blood T cell repertoires in COVID-19. Only in-frame clones appear in the TCRdb table, and some are missing; sequencing was by immunoSEQ multiplex PCR. The profile covers 160,000 or so clones, with 90% to 95% appearing a single time and 1.5% to 2.5% taken by the ten largest. Sequenced material: peripheral blood. The receptors come from a woman aged 60-70 years with COVID-19, enrolled during active disease.

The chain recombines TRBV3-1 (or the pseudogene TRBV3-2) with TRBJ2-5, with TRBD2 identical over 7 bases. The germline CDR1 and CDR2 sequences are LGHDT and YNNKEL (reference sequence). The length of the CDR3 is 15 residues. The trim removed 1 base at V and 2 bases at J, leaving 4 bases unmatched. CDR3 DNA sequence: TGTGCCAGCAGCCAAGGTCGGGGGGTGCAAGAGACCCAGTACTTC. As protein: CASSQGRGVQETQYF.

The chain combines TRBV30 with TRBJ2-7; the match to TRBD1 covers 7 bases. Per the germline V gene, CDR1 is GTSNPN and CDR2 is SVGIG (reference sequence). The CDR3 length is 12 residues. The V and J ends lost 3 bases and 6 bases, in that order; junction bases with no gene match: 5. The CDR3 DNA sequence: TGTGCCTGGAGGGTTACAGGGGCCGAGCAGTACTTC. It yields the protein CAWRVTGAEQYF.

This clone was detected ten times or more. The chain links TRBV7-3 to TRBJ2-1; 8 bases map to TRBD2. The CDR3 has 16 residues. V shed 5 bases and J 4 bases; nucleotides not matched to a gene: 10. The germline V gene has CDR1 SGHTA and CDR2 FQGTGA. Written as DNA, the CDR3 is TGTGCCAGCAGCGCACTAGCGGCGGGGTCTTACAATGAGCAGTTCTTC. It encodes CASSALAAGSYNEQFF.

V is TRBV5-4 and J is TRBJ2-7; D might be TRBD1 (5 bases). CDR3 length: 13 amino acids. Germline CDR1 SGHNT, CDR2 YYREEE (reference sequence). Trimming shortened V by 4 bases and J by 2 bases, and 10 bases separated the two germline ends. CDR3 loop: CASSPGWAYEQYF. CDR3 in DNA: TGTGCCAGCAGCCCAGGGTGGGCCTACGAGCAGTACTTC.

This clone occurred once. V usage is TRBV5-4 and J usage is TRBJ2-1; tentatively, D is TRBD2 (5 bases). The CDR3 contains 17 residues. The V gene's germline CDR1 is SGHNT and CDR2 YYREEE (reference sequence). V was trimmed by 1 base and J by 8 bases, leaving 22 bases between them. This CDR3 reads CASSLRRFGMEEHEQFF. CDR3 nucleotides: TGTGCCAGCAGCTTGAGAAGATTCGGGATGGAAGAACATGAGCAGTTCTTC.

The chain recombines TRBV9 with TRBJ1-6; a possible D gene is TRBD1 (5 bases). The CDR3 consists of 13 residues. Trimming removed 3 bases at V and 13 bases at J, with 14 bases between. Germline CDR1 is SGDLS and CDR2 is YYNGEE. The CDR3 sequence: CASSAGDSDPLHF. The CDR3, as DNA: TGTGCCAGCAGCGCGGGGGACTCTGACCCCCTCCACTTT. Full variable domain (missing parts from reference TRBV9 and TRBJ1-6): DSGVTQTPKHLITATGQRVTLRCSPRSGDLSVYWYQQSLDQGLQFLIQYYNGEERAKGNILERFSAQQFPDLHSELNLSSLELGDSALYFCASSAGDSDPLHFGNGTRLTVT.

The CDR3 reads CASSPGGLLNEQFF. The CDR3 DNA follows: TGTGCCAGCAGCCCAGGTGGACTACTCAATGAGCAGTTCTTC. The rearrangement joins TRBV7-2 to TRBJ2-1, with D perhaps TRBD2 (6 bases). There are 14 residues in the CDR3. Trimming removed 5 bases from V and 6 bases from J, with 14 bases in between. CDR1 and CDR2 (germline): SGHTA, FQGNSA.

Only one count was recorded for this clone. The V and J genes are TRBV7-9 and TRBJ1-1; TRBD1 matches 9 bases. Trimming took 5 bases from V and 1 from J; bases not matched to a gene: 5. The CDR3 is 15 residues long. Looked up from germline, CDR1 is SEHNR and CDR2 is FQNEAQ (reference sequence). Here the CDR3 DNA reads TGTGCCAGCAGCCCTGGGACAGGGACGAACACTGAAGCTTTCTTT. It specifies CASSPGTGTNTEAFF.

CDR3: CASSPSNRAVNEKLFF. The DNA for the CDR3 is TGCGCCAGCAGCCCCTCAAACAGGGCCGTTAATGAAAAACTGTTTTTT. The chain uses TRBV5-1 and TRBJ1-4; tentative D call: TRBD1 (6 bases). The CDR3 spans 16 residues. Germline CDR1 reads SGHRS; CDR2 reads YFSETQ. The germline V and J ends were trimmed by 4 bases and 4 bases, with 17 bases remaining between them.

This clone has just one count. This chain joins TRBV19 and TRBJ1-3; the D is unclear. The CDR3 runs to 15 residues. V was trimmed by 7 bases and J by 0 bases, leaving 13 bases between them. Per germline, CDR1 LNHDA and CDR2 SQIVND (reference sequence). CDR3: CASTPRGLSGNTIYF. The CDR3 bases are TGTGCCAGTACCCCCCGTGGCCTCTCTGGAAACACCATATATTTT.

The J gene is TRBJ1-2, the V gene TRBV10-1; the D gene is possibly TRBD1 (5 bases). V lost 6 bases to trimming and J lost 6 bases, with 11 bases between them. This CDR3 spans 12 amino acids. CDR1 and CDR2 (germline): WNHNN, SYGVQD (reference sequence). CDR3: CASSSGLHGYTF. In DNA, the CDR3 is TGCGCCAGCAGCTCAGGGTTGCATGGCTACACCTTC.

J is TRBJ1-3 and V is TRBV30, with D tentatively TRBD1 (5 bases). V was trimmed by 0 bases and J by 4 bases, leaving 13 bases between them. The germline gives CDR1 GTSNPN, CDR2 SVGIG (reference sequence). The CDR3 length is 15 residues. CDR3 sequence (DNA): TGTGCCTGGAGTGTACAGGCAGGCCGAGGAAACACCATATATTTT. This encodes CAWSVQAGRGNTIYF.

The J gene is TRBJ2-2, the V gene TRBV5-4; D might be TRBD1 (6 bases). Germline V gene lookup returns CDR1 SGHNT and CDR2 YYREEE (reference sequence). The CDR3 covers 17 residues. V lost 4 bases and J lost 1, with 17 bases in between. CDR3 nucleotides: TGTGCCAGCAGCCCTACCCGAGTGACAGGGAACACCGGGGAGCTGTTTTTT. This encodes CASSPTRVTGNTGELFF.

This chain links TRBV29-1 with TRBJ2-3, with a weak D call TRBD1 (6 bases). CDR1 is SQVTM, CDR2 ANQGSEA, per germline. The CDR3 runs 13 residues. The germline V and J ends were trimmed by 4 bases and 0 bases, with 8 bases remaining between them. The CDR3 spells CSVARGSTDTQYF. In DNA form, the CDR3 reads TGCAGCGTTGCTAGGGGGAGCACAGATACGCAGTATTTT.